One T cell receptor beta chain is described in this entry. The data belong to a study of blood T cell repertoires in COVID-19. Study at large: Acute and convalescent COVID-19 samples came from the United States, Italy and Spain.

This CDR3 is built from 13 residues. CDR1 is MNHEY, CDR2 SVGEGT, per germline. Trimming shortened V by 6 bases and J by 3 bases, and 9 bases separated the two germline ends. Seattle enrolled patients during active infection and tracked them longitudinally. Profiled with immunoSEQ multiplex PCR; TCRdb holds only in-frame clones, not every one. The sample includes about 270,000 clones, approximately 84% of them seen just once. The sequencing input was peripheral blood. The origin of this receptor is a human donor with COVID-19, enrolled during active disease. The donor label of this sample is uncertain. The chain carries TRBV6-2 or TRBV6-3 and TRBJ2-1; D might be TRBD2 (6 bases). The CDR3 reads CASSPGLYNEQFF. Here the CDR3 DNA reads TGTGCCAGCAGCCCGGGACTCTACAATGAGCAGTTCTTC.